The table lists the clone carrying this T cell receptor (beta chain) with a count of one. Source study methods: Estimated nucleated cell counts came from reference gene primer amplification. Only in-frame clones appear in the TCRdb table, and some are missing; sequencing was by immunoSEQ multiplex PCR. D and trimming were read from the DNA, whereas the V and J calls and clone size are those reported in that table. Of some 200,000 clones listed, 80% to 90% are singletons. This entry belongs to a study of blood T cell repertoires in COVID-19. Study as a whole: The samples span acute and convalescent COVID-19 from the United States, Italy and Spain. T cells, B-cell-depleted T cells, or PBMCs supplied cDNA or gDNA.

Germline V gives CDR1 SGHTA, CDR2 FQGNSA. CDR3 length: 16 amino acids. With 3 bases clipped from V and 0 bases from J, the junction kept 6 bases outside the gene matches. The V and J genes are TRBV7-2 and TRBJ1-2; the match to TRBD1 covers 8 bases. Sequencing used peripheral blood. The TCR originated in a man aged 45-65 years with active or convalescent COVID-19. CDR3 nucleotides: TGTGCCAGCAGCTTGGACAGGGAAAGATCTAACTATGGCTACACCTTC. It codes for CASSLDRERSNYGYTF.